Presented here are 23 T cell receptor beta chains from one specimen sequenced in a study of control samples from healthy donors and cancer patients. Clones were sequenced by immunoSEQ multiplex PCR, and TCRdb holds only the in-frame ones, with some missing. Altogether 15,000 to 20,000 clones are present, 84% being singletons, with the ten largest covering about 31%. Sequencing input: PBMCs. The receptors shown here come from a woman between 65 and 79 years old with lung cancer.

This chain links TRBV24-1 with TRBJ1-1, with TRBD1 identical over 8 bases. Germline V gene lookup returns CDR1 KGHDR and CDR2 SFDVKD. V shed 1 base and J 2 bases; nucleotides not matched to a gene: 2. The CDR3 loop spans 15 amino acids. CDR3 loop: CATSDFGTGNTEAFF. CDR3 sequence (DNA): TGTGCCACCAGTGATTTTGGGACAGGAAACACTGAAGCTTTCTTT.

The chain links TRBV19 to TRBJ2-1; 11 positions agree with TRBD2. Per the germline V gene, CDR1 is LNHDA and CDR2 is SQIVND (reference sequence). The CDR3 has 16 residues. V gave up 6 bases and J gave up 5 bases; unmatched junction bases: 9. Here the CDR3 DNA reads TGTGCCAGTAGCGACGCCGGGACTAGCGGCCACAATGAGCAGTTCTTC. Its translation is CASSDAGTSGHNEQFF. Full variable domain (remainder filled in from reference TRBV19 and TRBJ2-1): DGGITQSPKYLFRKEGQNVTLSCEQNLNHDAMYWYRQDPGQGLRLIYYSQIVNDFQKGDIAEGYSVSREKKESFPLTVTSAQKNPTAFYLCASSDAGTSGHNEQFFGPGTRLTVL.

This sequence joins TRBV27 and TRBJ1-1; a weak D match, TRBD1 (6 bases). V was pared by 7 bases and J by 2 bases, with 14 bases between. The CDR3 covers 14 residues. Germline assignment: CDR1 MNHEY and CDR2 SMNVEV (reference sequence). The CDR3 DNA reads TGTGCCAGCAAAAACAGGGAGGGAAACACTGAAGCTTTCTTT. Amino acid sequence: CASKNREGNTEAFF.

The chain links TRBV4-3 to TRBJ2-6; D unresolved. Trimming shortened V by 4 bases and J by 1 base, and 2 bases separated the two germline ends. The CDR3 contains 13 residues. Germline assignment: CDR1 LGHNA and CDR2 YSLEER. Here the CDR3 reads CASSRSGANVLTF. CDR3 DNA: TGCGCCAGCAGCCGGTCTGGGGCCAACGTCCTGACTTTC.

V and J are TRBV9 and TRBJ2-3; D might be TRBD2 (6 bases). This CDR3 is built from 16 residues. Trimming removed 3 bases from V and 2 bases from J, with 16 bases in between. CDR1 and CDR2 from the germline V gene are SGDLS and YYNGEE. CDR3 coding DNA: TGTGCCAGCAGCGCACGGGAGTCGGGGCTCACAGATACGCAGTATTTT. Translation gives CASSARESGLTDTQYF.

This chain joins TRBV24-1 and TRBJ1-1; D is undetermined. The CDR3 runs 14 residues. V was clipped by 5 bases and J by 1 base, with 10 bases between them. Germline-derived CDR1 and CDR2 are KGHDR and SFDVKD. The CDR3: CATSAAETNTEAFF. CDR3 DNA: TGTGCCACCAGTGCAGCGGAAACGAACACTGAAGCTTTCTTT.

The CDR3 is CASSSRLAGIGDTQYF. In DNA form, the CDR3 reads TGTGCCAGCAGCAGCCGACTAGCGGGAATTGGAGATACGCAGTATTTT. The V and J genes are TRBV3-1 (or the pseudogene TRBV3-2) and TRBJ2-3; 11 bases fit TRBD2. Trimming removed 5 bases from V and 5 bases from J; junction bases left unmatched: 9. CDR3 size: 16 residues. CDR1 LGHDT and CDR2 YNNKEL come from the germline V gene (reference sequence).

This clone is medium-sized in the sample. The gene calls are TRBV6-5 and TRBJ1-3; D remains ambiguous. Germline V gives CDR1 MNHEY, CDR2 SVGAGI. Trimming left V 6 bases short and J 0 bases short, with 3 bases between. The CDR3 totals 12 residues. The CDR3, as DNA: TGTGCCAGCAGGAGCTCTGGAAACACCATATATTTT. Amino acid sequence: CASRSSGNTIYF.

This clone has just one count. This chain links TRBV7-2 with TRBJ2-7; D not certain. The CDR3 extends over 12 amino acids. Trimming removed 3 bases at V and 0 bases at J, with 3 bases between. Germline assignment: CDR1 SGHTA and CDR2 FQGNSA. The CDR3 region is CASSFLSYEQYF. The CDR3 DNA sequence: TGTGCCAGCAGCTTCCTCTCCTACGAGCAGTACTTC.

This clone occurred a few times. The V and J genes are TRBV6-2 or TRBV6-3 and TRBJ2-7, with D maybe TRBD1 (6 bases). From germline, CDR1 is MNHEY and CDR2 SVGEGT. Trimming took off 2 bases at V and 7 bases at J, with 12 bases between the two ends. The CDR3 runs 13 residues. CDR3 protein: CASSYLQGGEQYF. Written as DNA, the CDR3 is TGTGCCAGCAGTTACCTACAGGGTGGGGAGCAGTACTTC.

The genes are TRBV4-1 and TRBJ1-1, with D unresolved. CDR1 is MGHRA, CDR2 YSYEKL, per germline. The CDR3 consists of 15 residues. V was cut by 0 bases and J by 5 bases, with 13 bases left in between. CDR3 DNA: TGCGCCAGCAGCCAAGATCTCGGGAGTCTGACTGAAGCTTTCTTT. This translates into CASSQDLGSLTEAFF.

V is TRBV5-1 and J is TRBJ2-6, with a possible D match to TRBD1 (6 bases). This CDR3 is 15 amino acids long. CDR1 and CDR2 from the germline V gene are SGHRS and YFSETQ. Trimming removed 0 bases from V and 4 bases from J, with 8 bases in between. The CDR3 here is CASSLGGPGANVLTF. As DNA, the CDR3 is TGCGCCAGCAGCTTGGGGGGGCCGGGGGCCAACGTCCTGACTTTC.

The V and J genes are TRBV18 and TRBJ2-7, with 8 bases that match TRBD2. The CDR3 is 15 amino acids. The V gene end was trimmed by 3 bases and the J gene end by 4 bases; junction bases not matched to a gene: 8. Germline loops: CDR1 KGHSH, CDR2 LQKENI. The CDR3 nucleotides read TGTGCCAGCTCACCCCCCATCACTAGCGGATACGAGCAGTACTTC. It yields the protein CASSPPITSGYEQYF. Filled out from reference TRBV18 and TRBJ2-7, the complete variable domain reads NAGVMQNPRHLVRRRGQEARLRCSPMKGHSHVYWYRQLPEEGLKFMVYLQKENIIDESGMPKERFSAEFPKEGPSILRIQQVVRGDSAAYFCASSPPITSGYEQYFGPGTRLTVT.

The chain couples TRBV5-4 to TRBJ1-5, with a possible D match to TRBD1 (5 bases). Germline V CDR1 and CDR2: SGHNT, YYREEE (reference sequence). There are 14 residues in the CDR3. The V end was cut by 0 bases, the J end by 7 bases, with 11 bases between. In DNA, the CDR3 is TGTGCCAGCAGCTTGGGGGGTGAGGGGCAGCCCCAGCATTTT. Encoded protein: CASSLGGEGQPQHF.

The chain joins TRBV7-8 to TRBJ2-1; TRBD2 aligns across 11 bases. CDR3 length: 16 amino acids. Germline V CDR1 and CDR2: SGHVS, FQNEAQ. V shed 0 bases, J shed 6 bases, and the junction held 4 bases outside the gene matches. In nucleotides, the CDR3 is TGTGCCAGCAGCTTAGCTAGCGGGAGGGCGGGCAATGAGCAGTTCTTC. It is translated as CASSLASGRAGNEQFF.

The rearrangement joins TRBV6-2 or TRBV6-3 to TRBJ2-5, with D possibly being TRBD1 (5 bases). The CDR3 spans 12 residues. The V gene lost 6 bases and the J gene lost 5 bases, with 10 bases spanning the gap. Germline CDR1 reads MNHEY; CDR2 reads SVGEGT. CDR3 nucleotides: TGTGCCAGCAGCCCCAGGGATGAGACCCAGTACTTC. Amino acids: CASSPRDETQYF.

V and J are TRBV11-2 and TRBJ1-3, with no clear D. The CDR3 sequence is 14 residues long. Germline CDR1 SGHAT, CDR2 FQNNGV. Trimming took off 3 bases at V and 0 bases at J, with 6 bases between the two ends. In DNA, the CDR3 is TGTGCCAGCAGCTTCGACCACTCTGGAAACACCATATATTTT. Amino acids: CASSFDHSGNTIYF.

This chain connects TRBV3-1 (or the pseudogene TRBV3-2) to TRBJ2-7; TRBD2 matches 8 bases. CDR3 length equals 14 residues. CDR1 is LGHDT and CDR2 is YNNKEL in the germline V gene (reference sequence). V was clipped by 4 bases and J by 7 bases; unmatched bases: 9. The CDR3 bases are TGTGCCAGCAGCCCCCCAGCGGGAGTCCAGGAGCAGTACTTC. Its protein product is CASSPPAGVQEQYF.

In this sample, this clone turned up a few times. The genes are TRBV28 and TRBJ2-7; TRBD1 agrees at 7 bases. V was pared by 5 bases and J by 3 bases, with 10 bases of the junction left unmatched. This CDR3 is 15 amino acids long. Germline V gene data show CDR1 as MDHEN and CDR2 as SYDVKM. The CDR3 spells CASSTVTGEIYEQYF. The CDR3 coding sequence is TGTGCCAGCAGTACGGTCACAGGGGAGATCTACGAGCAGTACTTC.

J is TRBJ1-2 and V is TRBV28, with D perhaps matching TRBD1 (6 bases). V lost 2 bases to trimming and J lost 2 bases, with 12 bases between them. Per germline, CDR1 MDHEN and CDR2 SYDVKM. The CDR3 totals 15 residues. The CDR3 loop is CASSLTHRANYGYTF. CDR3 nucleotide sequence: TGTGCCAGCAGTTTAACCCACAGGGCAAACTATGGCTACACCTTC.

The chain employs TRBV5-1 and TRBJ2-1, with TRBD2 matching 10 bases. CDR1 and CDR2 (germline): SGHRS, YFSETQ. V lost 0 bases to trimming and J lost 8 bases; unmatched junction nucleotides: 8. CDR3 size: 16 residues. The CDR3 nucleotides are TGCGCCAGCAGCTTGGGGGCTAGCGGGAGATCGGATGAGCAGTTCTTC. Its protein is CASSLGASGRSDEQFF.

The table lists this clone with a few counts. V is TRBV29-1 and J is TRBJ2-1; 7 bases are shared with TRBD1. The V and J ends lost 5 bases and 14 bases, in that order; junction bases with no gene match: 18. CDR1 is SQVTM, CDR2 ANQGSEA, per germline. The CDR3 totals 14 residues. The CDR3, as DNA: TGCAGCGTTCCTTTCCCCCGGGCTCCGGGACAGAAGTTCTTC. As protein: CSVPFPRAPGQKFF.

The chain links TRBV7-2 to TRBJ2-7, with TRBD2 identical over 13 bases. The CDR3 sequence is 16 residues long. Losses at the gene ends were 5 bases for V and 3 bases for J; bases not matched to a gene: 7. CDR1 and CDR2 (germline): SGHTA, FQGNSA. CDR3 sequence reads: CASSPQLAGGVYEQYF. CDR3 sequence (DNA): TGTGCCAGCAGCCCGCAACTAGCGGGAGGGGTCTACGAGCAGTACTTC.